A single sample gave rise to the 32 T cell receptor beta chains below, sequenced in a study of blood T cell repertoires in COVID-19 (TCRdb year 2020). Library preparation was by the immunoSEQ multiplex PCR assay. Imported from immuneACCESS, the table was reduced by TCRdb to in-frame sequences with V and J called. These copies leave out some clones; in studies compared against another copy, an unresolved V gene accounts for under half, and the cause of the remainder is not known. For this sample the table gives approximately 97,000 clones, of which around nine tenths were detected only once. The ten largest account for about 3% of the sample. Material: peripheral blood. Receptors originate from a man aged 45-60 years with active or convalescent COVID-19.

CDR3 sequence reads: CASSGTLNTEAFF. The CDR3 DNA is TGTGCCAGTAGTGGGACACTGAACACTGAAGCTTTCTTT. This chain connects TRBV19 to TRBJ1-1; D possibly corresponds to TRBD1 (6 bases). V lost 5 bases, J lost 0 bases, and 7 bases lay in between. The CDR3 runs 13 residues. Per germline, CDR1 LNHDA and CDR2 SQIVND (reference sequence). Supplemented by reference TRBV19 and TRBJ1-1, the full variable domain reads DGGITQSPKYLFRKEGQNVTLSCEQNLNHDAMYWYRQDPGQGLRLIYYSQIVNDFQKGDIAEGYSVSREKKESFPLTVTSAQKNPTAFYLCASSGTLNTEAFFGQGTRLTVV.

CDR3 residues: CATSDPTGLSSYNEQFF. Written as DNA, the CDR3 is TGTGCCACCAGTGACCCTACGGGACTCAGCTCCTACAATGAGCAGTTCTTC. The V gene is TRBV24-1, the J gene TRBJ2-1; possible D gene TRBD2, 6 bases. With 4 bases removed from V and 0 bases from J, the gap between germline ends came to 15 bases. Germline V gene data show CDR1 as KGHDR and CDR2 as SFDVKD. There are 17 residues in the CDR3.

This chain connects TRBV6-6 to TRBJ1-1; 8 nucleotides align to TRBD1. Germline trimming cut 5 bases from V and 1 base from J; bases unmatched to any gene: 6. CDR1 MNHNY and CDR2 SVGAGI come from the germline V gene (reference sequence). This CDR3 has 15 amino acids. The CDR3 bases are TGTGCCAGCAGTACCACCGGGACAGGGAACACTGAAGCTTTCTTT. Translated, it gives CASSTTGTGNTEAFF.

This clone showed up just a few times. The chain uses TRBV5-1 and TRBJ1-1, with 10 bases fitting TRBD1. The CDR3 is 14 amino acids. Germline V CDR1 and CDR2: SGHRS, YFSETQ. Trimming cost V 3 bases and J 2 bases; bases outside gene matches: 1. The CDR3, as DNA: TGCGCCAGCAGCTGGGACAGGGGAAACACTGAAGCTTTCTTT. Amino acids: CASSWDRGNTEAFF.

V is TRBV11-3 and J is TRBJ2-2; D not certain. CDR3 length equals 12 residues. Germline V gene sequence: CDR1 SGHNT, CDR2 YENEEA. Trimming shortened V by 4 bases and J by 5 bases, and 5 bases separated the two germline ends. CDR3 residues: CASSSSTGELFF. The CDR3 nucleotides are TGTGCCAGCAGCTCCAGTACCGGGGAGCTGTTTTTT.

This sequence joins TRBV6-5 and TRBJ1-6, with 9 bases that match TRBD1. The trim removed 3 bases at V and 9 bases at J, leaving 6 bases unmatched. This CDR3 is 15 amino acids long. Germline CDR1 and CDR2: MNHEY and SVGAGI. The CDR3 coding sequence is TGTGCCAGCAGTTATGCGGGACAGGGCGCTTCACCCCTCCACTTT. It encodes CASSYAGQGASPLHF.

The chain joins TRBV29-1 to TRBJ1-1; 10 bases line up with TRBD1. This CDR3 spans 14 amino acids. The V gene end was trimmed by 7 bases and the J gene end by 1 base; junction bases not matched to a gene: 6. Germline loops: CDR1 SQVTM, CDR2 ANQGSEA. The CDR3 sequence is CSAGDRGTNTEAFF. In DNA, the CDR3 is TGCAGCGCCGGGGACAGGGGAACGAACACTGAAGCTTTCTTT.

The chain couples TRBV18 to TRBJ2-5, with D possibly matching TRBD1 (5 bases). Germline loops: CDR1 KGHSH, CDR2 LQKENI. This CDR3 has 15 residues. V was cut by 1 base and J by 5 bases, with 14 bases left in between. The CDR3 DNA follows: TGTGCCAGCTCACCACAGCTCCAGGGCGGCGAGACCCAGTACTTC. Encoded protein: CASSPQLQGGETQYF.

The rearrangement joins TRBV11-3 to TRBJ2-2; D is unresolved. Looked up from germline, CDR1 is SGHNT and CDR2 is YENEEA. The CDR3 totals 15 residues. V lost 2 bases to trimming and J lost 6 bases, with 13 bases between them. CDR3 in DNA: TGTGCCAGCAGCTTAAGCTCAGGTTACCCCGGGGAGCTGTTTTTT. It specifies CASSLSSGYPGELFF.

CDR3 bases: TGTGCCAGCAAAACGGTACAGGGAAGGAATGAAAAACTGTTTTTT. This sequence encodes CASKTVQGRNEKLFF. V gene TRBV28 combines with J gene TRBJ1-4, with D possibly matching TRBD1 (6 bases). Germline loops: CDR1 MDHEN, CDR2 SYDVKM. Trimming stripped 7 bases from V and 5 bases from J, with 17 bases between. The CDR3 totals 15 residues.

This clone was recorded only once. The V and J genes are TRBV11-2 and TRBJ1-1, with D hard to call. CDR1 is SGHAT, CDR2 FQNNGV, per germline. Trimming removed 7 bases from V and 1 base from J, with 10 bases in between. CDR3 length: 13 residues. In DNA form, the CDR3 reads TGTGCCAGCAATCGTGAGGGGAACACTGAAGCTTTCTTT. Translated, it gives CASNREGNTEAFF.

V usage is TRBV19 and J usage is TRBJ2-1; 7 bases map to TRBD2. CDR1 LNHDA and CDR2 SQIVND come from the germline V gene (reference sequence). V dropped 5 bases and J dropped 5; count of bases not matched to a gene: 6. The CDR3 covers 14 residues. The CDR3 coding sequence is TGTGCCAGTAGTGGACTAGTTCTCGACAATGAGCAGTTCTTC. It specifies CASSGLVLDNEQFF.

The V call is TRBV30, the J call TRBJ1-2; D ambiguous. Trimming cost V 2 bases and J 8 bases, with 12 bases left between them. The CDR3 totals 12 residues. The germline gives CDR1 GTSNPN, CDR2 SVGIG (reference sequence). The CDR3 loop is CAWSTQSGGYTF. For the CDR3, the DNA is TGTGCCTGGAGTACCCAATCGGGAGGCTACACCTTC.

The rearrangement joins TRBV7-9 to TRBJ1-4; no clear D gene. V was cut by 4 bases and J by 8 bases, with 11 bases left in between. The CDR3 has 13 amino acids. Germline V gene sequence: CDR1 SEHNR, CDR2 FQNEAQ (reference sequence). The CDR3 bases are TGTGCCAGCAGCTACGGTGGGGAGGAAAAACTGTTTTTT. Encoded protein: CASSYGGEEKLFF.

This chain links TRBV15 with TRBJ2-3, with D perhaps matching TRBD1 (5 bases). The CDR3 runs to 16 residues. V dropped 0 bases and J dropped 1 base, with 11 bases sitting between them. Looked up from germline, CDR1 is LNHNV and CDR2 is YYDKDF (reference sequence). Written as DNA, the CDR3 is TGTGCCACCAGCAGAGATTGGGGCACTGGCACAGATACGCAGTATTTT. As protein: CATSRDWGTGTDTQYF.

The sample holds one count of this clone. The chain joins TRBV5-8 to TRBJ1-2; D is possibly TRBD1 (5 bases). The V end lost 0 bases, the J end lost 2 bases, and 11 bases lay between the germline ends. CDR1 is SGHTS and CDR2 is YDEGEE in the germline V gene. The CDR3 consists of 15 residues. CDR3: CASSLAGEGNYGYTF. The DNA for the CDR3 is TGTGCCAGCAGCTTGGCCGGGGAGGGGAACTATGGCTACACCTTC.

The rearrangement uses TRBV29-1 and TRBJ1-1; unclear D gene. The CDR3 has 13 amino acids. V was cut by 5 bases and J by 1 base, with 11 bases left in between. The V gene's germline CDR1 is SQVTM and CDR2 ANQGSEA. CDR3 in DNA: TGCAGCGTTAACACGGGAGGGAACACTGAAGCTTTCTTT. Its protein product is CSVNTGGNTEAFF.

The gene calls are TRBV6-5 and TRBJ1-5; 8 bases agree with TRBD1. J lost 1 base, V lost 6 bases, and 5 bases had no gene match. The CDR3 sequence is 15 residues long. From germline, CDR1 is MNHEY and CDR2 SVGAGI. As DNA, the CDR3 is TGTGCCAGCAGCCGGGGACAGGCCAGCAATCAGCCCCAGCATTTT. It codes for CASSRGQASNQPQHF.

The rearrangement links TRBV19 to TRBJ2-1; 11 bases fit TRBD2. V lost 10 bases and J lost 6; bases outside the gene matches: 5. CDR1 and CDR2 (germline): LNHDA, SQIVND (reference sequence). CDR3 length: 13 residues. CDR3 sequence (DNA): TGTGCCACAACTAGCGGGGGACGCAATGAGCAGTTCTTC. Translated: CATTSGGRNEQFF.

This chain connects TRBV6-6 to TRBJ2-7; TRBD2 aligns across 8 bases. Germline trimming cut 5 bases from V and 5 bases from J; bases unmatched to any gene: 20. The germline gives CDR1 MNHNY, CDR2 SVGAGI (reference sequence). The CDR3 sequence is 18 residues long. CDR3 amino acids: CASSPSAYGGAESNEQYF. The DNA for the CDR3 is TGTGCCAGCAGTCCCTCCGCCTACGGGGGGGCCGAATCTAACGAGCAGTACTTC.

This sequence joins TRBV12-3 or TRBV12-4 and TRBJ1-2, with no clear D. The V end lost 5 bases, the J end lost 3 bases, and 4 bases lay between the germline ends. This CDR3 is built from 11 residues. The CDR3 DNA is TGTGCCAGCAGTAGAGACTATGGCTACACCTTC. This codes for CASSRDYGYTF.

The CDR3 region is CASSSGLAGNTDTQYF. CDR3 nucleotide sequence: TGTGCCAGCAGCTCCGGACTAGCGGGAAACACAGATACGCAGTATTTT. The chain employs TRBV7-7 and TRBJ2-3, with 12 bases lining up with TRBD2. The length of the CDR3 is 16 residues. Germline trimming cut 4 bases from V and 2 bases from J; bases unmatched to any gene: 4. The germline gives CDR1 SSHAT, CDR2 FNYEAQ (reference sequence).

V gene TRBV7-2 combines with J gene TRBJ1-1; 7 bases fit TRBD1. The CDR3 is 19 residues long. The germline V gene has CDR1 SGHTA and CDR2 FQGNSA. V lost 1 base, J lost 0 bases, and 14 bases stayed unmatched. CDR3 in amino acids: CASSLVPLSGTAMNTEAFF. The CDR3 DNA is TGTGCCAGCAGCTTAGTTCCCCTATCCGGGACAGCAATGAACACTGAAGCTTTCTTT.

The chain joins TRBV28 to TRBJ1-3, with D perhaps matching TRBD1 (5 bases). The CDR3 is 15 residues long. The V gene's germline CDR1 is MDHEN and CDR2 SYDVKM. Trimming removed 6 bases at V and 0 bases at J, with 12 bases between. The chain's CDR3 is CASRPGTSSGNTIYF. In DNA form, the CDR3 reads TGTGCCAGCAGACCCGGGACTTCCTCTGGAAACACCATATATTTT. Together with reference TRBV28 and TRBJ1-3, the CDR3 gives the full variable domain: DVKVTQSSRYLVKRTGEKVFLECVQDMDHENMFWYRQDPGLGLRLIYFSYDVKMKEKGDIPEGYSVSREKKERFSLILESASTNQTSMYLCASRPGTSSGNTIYFGEGSWLTVV.

CDR3 region: CAIGGQRDTEAFF. The CDR3 nucleotides read TGTGCCATCGGGGGACAGCGAGACACTGAAGCTTTCTTT. The chain links TRBV10-3 to TRBJ1-1; 7 bases are shared with TRBD1. V lost 8 bases and J lost 3; bases outside the gene matches: 6. Per germline, CDR1 ENHRY and CDR2 SYGVKD. The CDR3 spans 13 residues.

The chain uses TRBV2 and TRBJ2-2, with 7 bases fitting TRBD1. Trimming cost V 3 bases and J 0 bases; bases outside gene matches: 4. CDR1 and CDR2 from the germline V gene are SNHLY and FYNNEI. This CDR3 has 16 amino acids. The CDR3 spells CASSDRDSANTGELFF. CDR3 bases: TGTGCCAGCAGTGACCGGGACAGCGCGAACACCGGGGAGCTGTTTTTT.

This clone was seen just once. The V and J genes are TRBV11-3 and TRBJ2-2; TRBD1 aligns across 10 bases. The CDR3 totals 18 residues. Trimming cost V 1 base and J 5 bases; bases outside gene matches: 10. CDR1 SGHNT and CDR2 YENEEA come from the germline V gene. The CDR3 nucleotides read TGTGCCAGCAGCTTAGGCGGAGACTCGGACAGGGGGACCGGGGAGCTGTTTTTT. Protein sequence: CASSLGGDSDRGTGELFF.

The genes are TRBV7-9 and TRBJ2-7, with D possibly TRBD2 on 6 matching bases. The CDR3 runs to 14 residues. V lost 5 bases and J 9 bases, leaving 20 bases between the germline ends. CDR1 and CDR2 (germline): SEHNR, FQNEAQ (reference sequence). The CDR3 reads CASSPRRRADGQYF. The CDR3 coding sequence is TGTGCCAGCAGCCCCCGACGGAGGGCGGATGGGCAGTACTTC.

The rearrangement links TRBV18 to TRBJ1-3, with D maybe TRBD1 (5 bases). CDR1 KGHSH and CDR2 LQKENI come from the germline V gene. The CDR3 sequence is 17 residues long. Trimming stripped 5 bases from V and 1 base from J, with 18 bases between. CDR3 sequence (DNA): TGTGCCAGCTCAGCCTCCACCCAGGGTAGTTCTGGAAACACCATATATTTT. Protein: CASSASTQGSSGNTIYF.

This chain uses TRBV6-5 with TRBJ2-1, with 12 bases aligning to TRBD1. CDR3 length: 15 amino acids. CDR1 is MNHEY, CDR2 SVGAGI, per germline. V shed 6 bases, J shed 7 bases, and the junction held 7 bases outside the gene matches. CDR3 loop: CASRAGQGARNEQFF. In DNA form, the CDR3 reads TGTGCCAGCAGGGCGGGACAGGGGGCGCGAAATGAGCAGTTCTTC.

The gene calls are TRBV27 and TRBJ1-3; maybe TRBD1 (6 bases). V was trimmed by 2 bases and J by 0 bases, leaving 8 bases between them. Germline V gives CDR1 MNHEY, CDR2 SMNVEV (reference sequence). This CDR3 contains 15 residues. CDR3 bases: TGTGCCAGCAGTTTACAGGGACACTCTGGAAACACCATATATTTT. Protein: CASSLQGHSGNTIYF.

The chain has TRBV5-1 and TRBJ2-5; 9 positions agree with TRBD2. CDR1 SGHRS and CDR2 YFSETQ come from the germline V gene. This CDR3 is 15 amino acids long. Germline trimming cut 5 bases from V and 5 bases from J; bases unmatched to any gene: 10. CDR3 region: CASRPGASGAETQYF. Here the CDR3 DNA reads TGCGCCAGCAGGCCAGGGGCTAGCGGGGCTGAGACCCAGTACTTC.